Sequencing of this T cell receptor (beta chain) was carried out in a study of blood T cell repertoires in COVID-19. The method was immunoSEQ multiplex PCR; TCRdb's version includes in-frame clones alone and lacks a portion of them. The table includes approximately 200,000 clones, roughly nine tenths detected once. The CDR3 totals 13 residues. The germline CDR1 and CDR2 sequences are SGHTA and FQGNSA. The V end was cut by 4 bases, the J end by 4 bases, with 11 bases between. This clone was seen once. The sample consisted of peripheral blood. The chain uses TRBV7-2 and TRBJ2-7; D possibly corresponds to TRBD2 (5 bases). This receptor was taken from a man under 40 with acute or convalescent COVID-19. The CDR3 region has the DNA TGTGCCAGCAGCTCCCGGGATTTTTACGAGCAGTACTTC. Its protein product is CASSSRDFYEQYF.